These 8 T cell receptor beta chains came from one sample sequenced in a study of identical twins. TCRdb fed the 5' RACE reads into MiXCR, producing one record per CDR3 protein. Among 400,000 to 500,000 distinct CDR3 sequences listed, around an eighth were seen once. The data also belong to a second study, concerning yellow fever vaccine responses in identical twins.

Material: CD4+ T cells sorted from blood. The receptors were sampled from a woman aged 18-30 years in good health.

In nucleotides, the CDR3 is TGTGCCAGCAGGCGGGACACCAATAATTCACCCCTCCACTTT. It yields the protein CASRRDTNNSPLHF. V is TRBV12-3 or TRBV12-4 and J is TRBJ1-6; possibly TRBD1 for D (6 bases). The CDR3 is 14 amino acids. V lost 6 bases, J lost 5 bases, and 11 bases lay in between.

The table lists this clonotype with a few counts. This chain connects TRBV9 to TRBJ2-5, with a possible D match to TRBD2 (6 bases). V dropped 0 bases and J dropped 2 bases, with 11 bases sitting between them. The CDR3 length is 15 residues. The germline V gene has CDR1 SGDLS and CDR2 YYNGEE. DNA of the CDR3: TGTGCCAGCAGCGTAGCCTCGGGAGTACAAGAGACCCAGTACTTC. Encoded protein: CASSVASGVQETQYF.

This clonotype was observed a few times. The chain recombines TRBV7-2 with TRBJ2-5; 7 bases fit TRBD1. V shed 4 bases, J shed 6 bases, and the junction held 11 bases outside the gene matches. Germline V lookup: CDR1 SGHTA, CDR2 FQGNSA. This CDR3 comprises 15 residues. The CDR3 DNA reads TGTGCCAGCAGCTCCACTATAGGGACAGCAAAGACCCAGTACTTC. This sequence encodes CASSSTIGTAKTQYF. Full variable domain (rest looked up from reference TRBV7-2 and TRBJ2-5): GAGVSQSPSNKVTEKGKDVELRCDPISGHTALYWYRQSLGQGLEFLIYFQGNSAPDKSGLPSDRFSAERTGGSVSTLTIQRTQQEDSAVYLCASSSTIGTAKTQYFGPGTRLLVL.

This clonotype was detected ten times or more. The CDR3: CASSQEGLAEDTQYF. The CDR3 DNA is TGCGCCAGCAGCCAAGAGGGACTAGCGGAAGATACGCAGTATTTT. The chain couples TRBV4-3 to TRBJ2-3; 11 bases line up with TRBD2. The V segment lost 0 bases and the J segment 5 bases; nucleotides outside the gene matches: 1. This CDR3 has 15 amino acids. From germline, CDR1 is LGHNA and CDR2 YSLEER.

This clonotype appeared a few times. V and J are TRBV7-8 and TRBJ2-3; D possibly corresponds to TRBD2 (6 bases). Germline CDR1 reads SGHVS; CDR2 reads FQNEAQ. The CDR3 runs 15 residues. Between the trimmed V and J ends, which lost 1 base and 3 bases, there was a span of 11 bases. In DNA, the CDR3 is TGTGCCAGCAGCTTAGTGCGGGACCTGACAGATACGCAGTATTTT. This codes for CASSLVRDLTDTQYF.

DNA of the CDR3: TGTGCCAGCAGCCGCCAGCCAGGGGGCTTTTCACCCCTCCACTTT. Translating it yields CASSRQPGGFSPLHF. This sequence joins TRBV3-1 and TRBJ1-6; 8 nucleotides match TRBD1. Trimming took 4 bases from V and 9 from J; bases not matched to a gene: 8. This CDR3 region has 15 residues. CDR1 and CDR2 from the germline V gene are LGHDT and YNNKEL (reference sequence).

The chain links TRBV3-1 to TRBJ2-7; D is perhaps TRBD1 (6 bases). V lost 2 bases and J 7 bases, leaving 21 bases between the germline ends. The CDR3 has 16 amino acids. CDR1 and CDR2 from the germline V gene are LGHDT and YNNKEL (reference sequence). CDR3 protein: CASSQPWGLARGEQYF. The CDR3 DNA reads TGTGCCAGCAGCCAACCCTGGGGGCTAGCCAGGGGAGAGCAGTACTTC.

Ten or more counts support this clonotype. The chain carries TRBV20-1 and TRBJ2-4; the D gene is possibly TRBD1 (6 bases). The CDR3 is 16 residues long. The germline V and J ends were trimmed by 6 bases and 2 bases, with 20 bases remaining between them. Germline V lookup: CDR1 DFQATT, CDR2 SNEGSKA (reference sequence). The CDR3: CSAMTGTPLSKNIQYF. CDR3 bases: TGCAGTGCCATGACCGGGACACCCCTTTCCAAAAACATTCAGTACTTC.